This T cell receptor beta chain is from a study of blood T cell repertoires in COVID-19. Study overall: The study drew acute and convalescent COVID-19 samples from the United States, Italy and Spain. Sample material is recorded as cDNA or gDNA derived from T cells, B-cell-depleted T cells, or PBMCs.

V was cut by 0 bases and J by 5 bases, with 9 bases left in between. The CDR3 consists of 13 residues. Germline V lookup: CDR1 GTSNPN, CDR2 SVGIG (reference sequence). In the study's own analysis: Reference gene primers were amplified, and this amplification served to estimate nucleated cell counts. The protocol was immunoSEQ multiplex PCR, while the TCRdb copy is restricted to in-frame clones and leaves out a portion. V, J and clone size were drawn from that table, and D and trimming were deduced from the DNA. The sample holds approximately 240,000 clones; about four fifths are singletons and the top ten take roughly 2.3%.

The chain uses TRBV30 and TRBJ2-3, with TRBD1 as a possible D gene (6 bases). The sequencing input was peripheral blood. This receptor was identified in a woman aged 60-75 years with acute or convalescent COVID-19. The CDR3: CAWSVQGQDTQYF. The DNA of the CDR3 is TGTGCCTGGAGTGTACAGGGTCAAGATACGCAGTATTTT. The whole variable domain, remainder taken from reference TRBV30 and TRBJ2-3, is SQTIHQWPATLVQPVGSPLSLECTVEGTSNPNLYWYRQAAGRGLQLLFYSVGIGQISSEVPQNLSASRPQDRQFILSSKKLLLSDSGFYLCAWSVQGQDTQYFGPGTRLTVL.